The T cell receptor beta chain described here comes from a study of cytomegalovirus exposure and HLA in healthy donors. PCR was performed using 60 Vbeta and 13 Jbeta primers. Using immunoSEQ multiplex PCR, the repertoire was profiled, and TCRdb retains in-frame clones only, with some absent. The data hold some 170,000 clones, with over 60% observed a single time. The CDR3 contains 14 residues. Germline V gene data show CDR1 as SGHNT and CDR2 as YENEEA. V gave up 5 bases and J gave up 8 bases; unmatched junction bases: 10. This clone was counted only a few times. Input material: PBMCs. V gene TRBV11-3 combines with J gene TRBJ1-1; 8 bases map to TRBD1. This sequence originates from a man between 35 and 55 years old in good health and CMV-seropositive. The CDR3 protein is CASSGRTGWTEAFF. Written as DNA, the CDR3 is TGTGCCAGCAGCGGACGGACAGGGTGGACAGAAGCTTTCTTT.